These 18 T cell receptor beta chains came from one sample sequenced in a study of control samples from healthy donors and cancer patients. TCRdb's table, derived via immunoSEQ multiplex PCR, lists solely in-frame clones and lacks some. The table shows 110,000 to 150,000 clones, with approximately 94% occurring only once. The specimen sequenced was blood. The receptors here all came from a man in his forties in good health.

CDR3 nucleotide sequence: TGTGCCAGCAGGGCCCTCAACAATGAGCAGTTCTTC. Translation gives CASRALNNEQFF. The chain couples TRBV19 to TRBJ2-1; TRBD1 might be the D (5 bases). The CDR3 spans 12 residues. Trimming left V 9 bases short and J 5 bases short, with 11 bases between. Looked up from germline, CDR1 is LNHDA and CDR2 is SQIVND (reference sequence). Looking up the rest from reference TRBV19 and TRBJ2-1 gives the full variable domain: DGGITQSPKYLFRKEGQNVTLSCEQNLNHDAMYWYRQDPGQGLRLIYYSQIVNDFQKGDIAEGYSVSREKKESFPLTVTSAQKNPTAFYLCASRALNNEQFFGPGTRLTVL.

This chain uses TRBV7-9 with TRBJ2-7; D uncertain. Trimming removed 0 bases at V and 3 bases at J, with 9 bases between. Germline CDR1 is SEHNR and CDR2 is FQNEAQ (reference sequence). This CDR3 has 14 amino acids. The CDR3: CASSLALVGYEQYF. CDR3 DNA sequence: TGTGCCAGCAGCTTAGCGCTTGTAGGCTACGAGCAGTACTTC.

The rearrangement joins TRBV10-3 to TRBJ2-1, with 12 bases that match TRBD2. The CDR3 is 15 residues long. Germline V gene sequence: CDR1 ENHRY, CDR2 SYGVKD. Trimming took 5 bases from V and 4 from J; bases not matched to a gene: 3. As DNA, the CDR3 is TGTGCCATCAGTCCACTAGCGGGGGGTTACAATGAGCAGTTCTTC. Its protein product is CAISPLAGGYNEQFF.

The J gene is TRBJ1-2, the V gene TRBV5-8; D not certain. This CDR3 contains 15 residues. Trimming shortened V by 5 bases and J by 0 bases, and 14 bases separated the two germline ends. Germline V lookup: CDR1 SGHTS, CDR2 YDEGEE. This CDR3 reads CASSLQSKANYGYTF. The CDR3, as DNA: TGTGCCAGCAGTCTACAGTCTAAAGCTAACTATGGCTACACCTTC.

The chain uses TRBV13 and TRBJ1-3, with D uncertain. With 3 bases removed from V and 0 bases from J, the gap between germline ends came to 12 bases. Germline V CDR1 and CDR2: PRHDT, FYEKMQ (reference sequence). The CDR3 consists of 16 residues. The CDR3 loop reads CASSLEEGSSGNTIYF. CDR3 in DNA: TGTGCCAGCAGCTTGGAGGAGGGAAGCTCTGGAAACACCATATATTTT.

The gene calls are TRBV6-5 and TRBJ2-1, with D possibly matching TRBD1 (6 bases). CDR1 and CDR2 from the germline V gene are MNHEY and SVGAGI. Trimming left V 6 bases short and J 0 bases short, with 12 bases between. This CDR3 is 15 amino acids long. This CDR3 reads CASRPTGSSYNEQFF. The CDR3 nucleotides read TGTGCCAGCAGGCCAACAGGGAGCTCCTACAATGAGCAGTTCTTC.

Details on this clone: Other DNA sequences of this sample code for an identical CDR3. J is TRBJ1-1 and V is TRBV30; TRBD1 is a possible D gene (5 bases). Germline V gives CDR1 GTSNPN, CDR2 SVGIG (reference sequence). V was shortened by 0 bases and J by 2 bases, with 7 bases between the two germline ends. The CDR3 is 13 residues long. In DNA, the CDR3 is TGTGCCTGGAGTGTTCAGGGAAACACTGAAGCTTTCTTT. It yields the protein CAWSVQGNTEAFF.

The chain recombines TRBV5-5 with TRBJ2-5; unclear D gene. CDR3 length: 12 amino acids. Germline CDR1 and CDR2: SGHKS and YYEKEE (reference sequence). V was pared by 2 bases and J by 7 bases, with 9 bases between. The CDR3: CASSFRVATQYF. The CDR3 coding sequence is TGTGCCAGCAGCTTTCGTGTTGCGACCCAGTACTTC.

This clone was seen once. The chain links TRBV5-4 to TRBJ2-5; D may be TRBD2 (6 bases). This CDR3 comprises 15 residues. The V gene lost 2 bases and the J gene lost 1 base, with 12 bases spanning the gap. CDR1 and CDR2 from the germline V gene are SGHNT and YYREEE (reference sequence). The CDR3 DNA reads TGTGCCAGCAGCTTAGGCTGGAGGGCCCAAGAGACCCAGTACTTC. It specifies CASSLGWRAQETQYF.

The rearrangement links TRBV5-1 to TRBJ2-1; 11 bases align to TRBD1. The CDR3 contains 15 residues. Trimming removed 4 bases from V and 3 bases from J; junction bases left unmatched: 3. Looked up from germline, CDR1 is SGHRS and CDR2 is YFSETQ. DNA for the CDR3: TGCGCCAGCAGCATGGGACAGGGGGGCTACAATGAGCAGTTCTTC. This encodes CASSMGQGGYNEQFF.

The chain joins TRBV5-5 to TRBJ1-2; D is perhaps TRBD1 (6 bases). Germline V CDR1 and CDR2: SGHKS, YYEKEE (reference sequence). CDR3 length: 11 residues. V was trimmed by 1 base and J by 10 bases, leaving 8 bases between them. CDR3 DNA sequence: TGTGCCAGCAGCTTGACAGGGATCTACACCTTC. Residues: CASSLTGIYTF.

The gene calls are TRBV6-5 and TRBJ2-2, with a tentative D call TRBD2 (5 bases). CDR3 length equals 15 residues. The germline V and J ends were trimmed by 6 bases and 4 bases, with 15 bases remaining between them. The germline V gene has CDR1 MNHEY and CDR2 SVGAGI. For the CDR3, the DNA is TGTGCCAGCAGACCGGCGAGGGTGAGCACCGGGGAGCTGTTTTTT. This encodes CASRPARVSTGELFF.

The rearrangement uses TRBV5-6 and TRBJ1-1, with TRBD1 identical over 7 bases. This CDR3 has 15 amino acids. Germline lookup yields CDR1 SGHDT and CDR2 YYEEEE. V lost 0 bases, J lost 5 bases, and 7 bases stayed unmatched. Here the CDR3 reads CASSLAGGMWTEAFF. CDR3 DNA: TGTGCCAGCAGCTTGGCAGGGGGGATGTGGACTGAAGCTTTCTTT.

This chain's CDR3 is CASSDRPLGMNTEAFF. The CDR3 nucleotides are TGTGCCAGTAGTGACAGACCTTTGGGGATGAACACTGAAGCTTTCTTT. The chain links TRBV19 to TRBJ1-1, with D perhaps TRBD1 (5 bases). The V end lost 5 bases, the J end lost 0 bases, and 16 bases lay between the germline ends. Germline-derived CDR1 and CDR2 are LNHDA and SQIVND (reference sequence). The CDR3 has 16 residues.

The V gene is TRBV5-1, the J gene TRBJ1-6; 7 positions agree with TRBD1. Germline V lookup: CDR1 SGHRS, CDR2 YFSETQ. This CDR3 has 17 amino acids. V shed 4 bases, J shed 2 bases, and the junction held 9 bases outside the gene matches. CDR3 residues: CASSLGQFGAYNSPLHF. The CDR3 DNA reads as TGCGCCAGCAGCCTGGGACAGTTCGGCGCCTATAATTCACCCCTCCACTTT. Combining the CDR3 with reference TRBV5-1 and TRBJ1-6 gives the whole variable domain KAGVTQTPRYLIKTRGQQVTLSCSPISGHRSVSWYQQTPGQGLQFLFEYFSETQRNKGNFPGRFSGRQFSNSRSEMNVSTLELGDSALYLCASSLGQFGAYNSPLHFGNGTRLTVT.

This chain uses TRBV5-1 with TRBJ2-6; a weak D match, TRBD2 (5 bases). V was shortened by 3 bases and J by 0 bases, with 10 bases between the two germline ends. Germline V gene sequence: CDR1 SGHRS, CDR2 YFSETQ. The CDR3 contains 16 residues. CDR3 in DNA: TGCGCCAGCAGCTGGCCCCGGGACTCTGGGGCCAACGTCCTGACTTTC. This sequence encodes CASSWPRDSGANVLTF.

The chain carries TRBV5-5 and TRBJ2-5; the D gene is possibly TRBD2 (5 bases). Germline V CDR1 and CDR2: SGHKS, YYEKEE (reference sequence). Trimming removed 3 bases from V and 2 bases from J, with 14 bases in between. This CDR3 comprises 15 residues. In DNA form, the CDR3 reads TGTGCCAGCAGCTCACCCGGAACGGGGCAAGAGACCCAGTACTTC. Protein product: CASSSPGTGQETQYF.

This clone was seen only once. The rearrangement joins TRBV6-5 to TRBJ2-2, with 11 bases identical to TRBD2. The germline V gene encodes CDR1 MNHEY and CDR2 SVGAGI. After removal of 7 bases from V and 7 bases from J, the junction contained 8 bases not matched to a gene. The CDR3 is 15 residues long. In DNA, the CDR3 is TGTGCCAGCAACCCTAGCGGGAGGATTATCGGGGAGCTGTTTTTT. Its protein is CASNPSGRIIGELFF.